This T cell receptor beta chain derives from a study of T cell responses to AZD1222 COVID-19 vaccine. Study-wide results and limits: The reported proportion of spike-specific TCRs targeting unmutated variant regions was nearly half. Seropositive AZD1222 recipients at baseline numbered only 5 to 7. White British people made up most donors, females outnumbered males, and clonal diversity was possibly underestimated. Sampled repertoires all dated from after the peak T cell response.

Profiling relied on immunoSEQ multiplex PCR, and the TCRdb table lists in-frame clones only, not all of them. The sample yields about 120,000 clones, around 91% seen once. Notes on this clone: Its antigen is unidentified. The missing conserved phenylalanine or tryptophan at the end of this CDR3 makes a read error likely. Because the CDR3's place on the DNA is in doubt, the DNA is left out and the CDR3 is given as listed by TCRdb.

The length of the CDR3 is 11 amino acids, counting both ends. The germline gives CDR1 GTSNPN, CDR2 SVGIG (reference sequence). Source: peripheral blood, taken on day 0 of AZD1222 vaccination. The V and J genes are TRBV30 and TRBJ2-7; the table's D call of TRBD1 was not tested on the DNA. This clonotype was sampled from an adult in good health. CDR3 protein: CAWSTRQVQGI.